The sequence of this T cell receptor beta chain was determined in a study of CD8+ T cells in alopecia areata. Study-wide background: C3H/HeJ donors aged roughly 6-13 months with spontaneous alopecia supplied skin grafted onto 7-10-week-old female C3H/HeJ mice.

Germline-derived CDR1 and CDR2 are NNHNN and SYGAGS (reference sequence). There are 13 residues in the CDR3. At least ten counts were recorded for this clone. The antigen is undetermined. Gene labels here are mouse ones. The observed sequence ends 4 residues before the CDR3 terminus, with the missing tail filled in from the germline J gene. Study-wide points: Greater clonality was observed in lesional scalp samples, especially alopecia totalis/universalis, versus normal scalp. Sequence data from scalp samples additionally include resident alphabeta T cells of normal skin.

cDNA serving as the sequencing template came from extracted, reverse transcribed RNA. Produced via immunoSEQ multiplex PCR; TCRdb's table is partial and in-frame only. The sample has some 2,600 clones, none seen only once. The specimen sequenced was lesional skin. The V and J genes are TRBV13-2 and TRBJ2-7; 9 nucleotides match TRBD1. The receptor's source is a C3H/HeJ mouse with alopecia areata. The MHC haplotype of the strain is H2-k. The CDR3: CASGDGTGDEQYF. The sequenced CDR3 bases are TGTGCCAGCGGTGATGGGACAGGGGAT.